What follows are 10 T cell receptor beta chains derived from one specimen sequenced in a study of shared clonotypes between healthy human individuals. Data came from immunoSEQ multiplex PCR; TCRdb stores just in-frame clones and leaves some out. The profile shows over 850,000 clones, approximately 80% of them singletons. Sequencing was carried out using memory CD4+ T cells from PBMCs. Subset specified: CD45RA-negative fraction. These receptor sequences come from a man in his late teens or twenties in good health. Some clones in this sample may be carry-over from other donors' samples.

The chain joins TRBV18 to TRBJ1-5; D not resolved. The CDR3 consists of 16 residues. From germline, CDR1 is KGHSH and CDR2 LQKENI. The V gene lost 3 bases and the J gene lost 1 base, with 13 bases spanning the gap. CDR3 coding DNA: TGTGCCAGCTCACCCGCGGCGATGGGCAGCAATCAGCCCCAGCATTTT. Protein sequence: CASSPAAMGSNQPQHF.

As to this clone: This same CDR3 is encoded by further DNA sequences in the sample. This sequence joins TRBV6-1 and TRBJ2-7; 11 bases are shared with TRBD1. This CDR3 has 14 amino acids. Germline V gene lookup returns CDR1 MNHNS and CDR2 SASEGT. V shed 7 bases, J shed 5 bases, and the junction held 7 bases outside the gene matches. For the CDR3, the DNA is TGTGCCAGCATACGAGGACAGGGGGCCCACGAGCAGTACTTC. Its translation: CASIRGQGAHEQYF.

This chain uses TRBV21-1 with TRBJ1-5; TRBD1 is the table's D call and was not checked against the DNA. TRBV21-1 is a recognized pseudogene. The CDR3 loop spans 16 amino acids. CDR3 residues: CASSPYGQNSNQPQHF. For the CDR3, the DNA is TGTGCCAGCAGCCCATACGGACAGAATAGCAATCAGCCCCAGCATTTT.

The rearrangement uses TRBV30 and TRBJ2-7, with 12 bases identical to TRBD1. CDR1 GTSNPN and CDR2 SVGIG come from the germline V gene (reference sequence). This CDR3 is built from 15 residues. With V trimmed by 2 bases and J by 7 bases, 9 bases remained unmatched. The CDR3 bases are TGTGCCTGGAGTCCCCTAAGGGACAGGGGGCGTGAGCAGTACTTC. Its translation is CAWSPLRDRGREQYF.

This chain links TRBV11-2 with TRBJ1-2; D ambiguous. Deletions cut 0 bases from V and 3 bases from J, with 11 bases between. The CDR3 has 15 residues. Germline V CDR1 and CDR2: SGHAT, FQNNGV. The CDR3 nucleotides are TGTGCCAGCAGCTTAGATCGGGGTCTCGACTATGGCTACACCTTC. Translation: CASSLDRGLDYGYTF.

The V call is TRBV30, the J call TRBJ1-2, with 7 bases aligning to TRBD1. CDR1 is GTSNPN, CDR2 SVGIG, per germline (reference sequence). There are 13 residues in the CDR3. Losses at the gene ends were 2 bases for V and 8 bases for J; bases not matched to a gene: 8. Here the CDR3 DNA reads TGTGCCTGGAGTACAGGGGAAGGTTACGGCTACACCTTC. This translates into CAWSTGEGYGYTF.

The V gene is TRBV4-2, the J gene TRBJ2-5; the D gene could be TRBD1 or TRBD2 (6 bases each). CDR1 LGHNA and CDR2 YNFKEQ come from the germline V gene. The V gene lost 4 bases and the J gene lost 2 bases, with 14 bases spanning the gap. The CDR3 contains 15 residues. Written as DNA, the CDR3 is TGTGCCAGCAGCCGGAGGGGGACACTACAAGAGACCCAGTACTTC. This translates into CASSRRGTLQETQYF.

The chain employs TRBV5-1 and TRBJ2-6; the D call may be TRBD1 or TRBD2 (5 bases each). The CDR3 contains 18 residues. The germline V and J ends were trimmed by 3 bases and 2 bases, with 18 bases remaining between them. Germline CDR1 is SGHRS and CDR2 is YFSETQ. Written as DNA, the CDR3 is TGCGCCAGCAGCTCAGAGGGGAGCGCACTCACTGGGGCCAACGTCCTGACTTTC. Translated, it gives CASSSEGSALTGANVLTF.

The J gene is TRBJ2-1, the V gene TRBV5-1; D is unclear. The ends were cut back, 0 bases at V and 3 bases at J, with 10 bases in the middle. The CDR3 has 15 amino acids. CDR1 is SGHRS and CDR2 is YFSETQ in the germline V gene. CDR3 protein: CASSLAGQRYNEQFF. In nucleotides, the CDR3 is TGCGCCAGCAGCTTGGCCGGGCAACGCTACAATGAGCAGTTCTTC.

This sequence joins TRBV5-1 and TRBJ1-2; D not resolved. The CDR3 runs to 15 residues. Trimming left V 1 base short and J 0 bases short, with 10 bases between. CDR1 is SGHRS and CDR2 is YFSETQ in the germline V gene. The CDR3 sequence is CASSLLPDANYGYTF. The CDR3 coding sequence is TGCGCCAGCAGCTTGTTGCCGGACGCTAACTATGGCTACACCTTC.